This entry lists 17 T cell receptor beta chains sequenced from one sample in a study of vaccination and CD4 T cells after COVID-19. No antigen is known for these receptors. Researchers used the Oncomine TCR Beta short-read assay to sequence DNA from cultured CD4+ T cells. TCRdb re-called the PCR reads through MiXCR, storing one row per CDR3 protein. Of fewer than 30,000 distinct CDR3 sequences in the sample, roughly 34% were seen once. The time point here: late sampling 161 to 241 days after vaccination in a few convalescent patients. The treatment was: approximately 11-day PBMC culture with coronavirus spike peptide pools or control peptides (ViraFEST assay). Material: CD4+ T cells from blood, cultured in vitro, obtained about 7 months after SARS-CoV-2 vaccination. The receptor set was obtained from a human donor who had recovered from COVID-19.

This chain connects TRBV28 to TRBJ1-2, with D uncertain. This CDR3 contains 11 residues. V lost 6 bases and J lost 3, with 5 bases in between. Germline V CDR1 and CDR2: MDHEN, SYDVKM. CDR3 amino acids: CASRQDYGYTF. As DNA, the CDR3 is TGTGCCAGCAGACAAGACTATGGCTACACCTTC.

This chain links TRBV5-1 with TRBJ2-1; possible D gene TRBD2, 5 bases. Germline-derived CDR1 and CDR2 are SGHRS and YFSETQ. V was clipped by 0 bases and J by 8 bases, with 12 bases between them. This CDR3 contains 14 residues. The chain's CDR3 is CASSLAQVGDEQFF. In nucleotides, the CDR3 is TGCGCCAGCAGCTTGGCCCAGGTCGGGGATGAGCAGTTCTTC.

This clonotype was counted a few times. The rearrangement uses TRBV20-1 and TRBJ1-5; D might be TRBD1 (5 bases). CDR3 length equals 14 residues. Germline CDR1 is DFQATT and CDR2 is SNEGSKA (reference sequence). The V and J ends lost 3 bases and 6 bases respectively, with 15 bases between them. CDR3: CSARAPGISQPQHF. DNA of the CDR3: TGCAGTGCTAGGGCGCCAGGGATTTCTCAGCCCCAGCATTTT.

V usage is TRBV7-6 and J usage is TRBJ2-6, with TRBD1 as a possible D gene (5 bases). This CDR3 region has 23 residues. The germline V and J ends were trimmed by 3 bases and 1 base, with 31 bases remaining between them. CDR1 and CDR2 (germline): SGHVS, FNYEAQ. The CDR3 region is CASSLDTGNQPPRNKSGANVLTF. CDR3 DNA: TGTGCCAGCAGCTTGGATACAGGTAACCAACCCCCACGGAACAAATCTGGGGCCAACGTCCTGACTTTC.

V is TRBV14 and J is TRBJ1-2; D is unclear. The CDR3 extends over 13 amino acids. Trimming cost V 0 bases and J 8 bases, with 10 bases left between them. The V gene's germline CDR1 is SGHDN and CDR2 FVKESK. CDR3 coding DNA: TGTGCCAGCAGCCAAGATCGTTCAAGAGGCTACACCTTC. The encoded protein is CASSQDRSRGYTF.

The genes are TRBV7-9 and TRBJ2-5; D is unresolved. The CDR3 runs to 13 residues. CDR1 SEHNR and CDR2 FQNEAQ come from the germline V gene (reference sequence). The V end lost 1 base, the J end lost 5 bases, and 8 bases lay between the germline ends. The CDR3 DNA is TGTGCCAGCAGCTTAGAGCACGGGGAGACCCAGTACTTC. Amino acid sequence: CASSLEHGETQYF.

There are a few counts of this clonotype. CDR3 in amino acids: CASSSPRENNSPLHF. In DNA, the CDR3 is TGTGCCAGCAGCTCCCCCAGGGAGAATAATTCACCCCTCCACTTT. The chain combines TRBV7-9 with TRBJ1-6; TRBD1 is a possible D gene (5 bases). Germline V lookup: CDR1 SEHNR, CDR2 FQNEAQ (reference sequence). The ends were cut back, 4 bases at V and 5 bases at J, with 12 bases in the middle. The CDR3 loop spans 15 amino acids.

In its sample, this clonotype was seen a few times. The rearrangement joins TRBV20-1 to TRBJ1-5; the D gene is possibly TRBD1 (6 bases). Per germline, CDR1 DFQATT and CDR2 SNEGSKA (reference sequence). This CDR3 comprises 14 residues. The germline V and J ends were trimmed by 0 bases and 10 bases, with 16 bases remaining between them. The chain's CDR3 is CSARDVEGEGPQHF. DNA for the CDR3: TGCAGTGCTAGAGATGTTGAGGGGGAAGGACCCCAGCATTTT.

V and J are TRBV29-1 and TRBJ2-5; 8 bases align to TRBD1. The CDR3 loop spans 13 amino acids. From germline, CDR1 is SQVTM and CDR2 ANQGSEA. Trimming at V came to 5 bases and at J to 1 base, leaving 3 bases not matched to a gene. The CDR3 here is CSVLDRGQETQYF. The CDR3 coding sequence is TGCAGCGTTCTAGACAGGGGCCAAGAGACCCAGTACTTC.

J is TRBJ1-3 and V is TRBV21-1; the table's D call, TRBD1, has no DNA check behind it. TRBV21-1 represents a pseudogene. The CDR3 extends over 14 amino acids. CDR3 amino acids: CASSPQGAVNTIYF. CDR3 bases: TGTGCCAGCAGCCCCCAGGGGGCAGTAAACACCATATATTTT.

This clonotype occurred a few times. CDR3 sequence reads: CASSLRGKETQYF. The CDR3, as DNA: TGTGCCAGCAGCTTACGGGGGAAAGAGACCCAGTACTTC. This chain joins TRBV7-3 and TRBJ2-5; D perhaps matches TRBD2 (6 bases). The CDR3 contains 13 residues. V gave up 2 bases and J gave up 3 bases, with 7 bases separating them. The germline gives CDR1 SGHTA, CDR2 FQGTGA.

This rearrangement joins TRBV28 to TRBJ2-1; D possibly corresponds to TRBD1 (6 bases). CDR3 length equals 17 residues. Germline-derived CDR1 and CDR2 are MDHEN and SYDVKM. V lost 5 bases to trimming and J lost 0 bases, with 17 bases between them. The CDR3 loop reads CASSTRTADRSYNEQFF. The CDR3 DNA reads TGTGCCAGCAGTACGCGGACAGCAGACCGCTCCTACAATGAGCAGTTCTTC.

V is TRBV25-1 and J is TRBJ2-3, with a tentative D call TRBD2 (5 bases). Per the germline V gene, CDR1 is MGHDK and CDR2 is SYGVNS. With 6 bases removed from V and 11 bases from J, the gap between germline ends came to 9 bases. The CDR3 consists of 10 residues. Here the CDR3 DNA reads TGTGCCAGCAGCGGGGTTGGGCAGTATTTT. Translated: CASSGVGQYF.

The chain employs TRBV19 and TRBJ2-6, with 7 bases matching TRBD1. The CDR3 contains 16 residues. Trimming took 3 bases from V and 3 from J; bases not matched to a gene: 5. The germline CDR1 and CDR2 sequences are LNHDA and SQIVND (reference sequence). The CDR3 DNA reads TGTGCCAGTAGTATCCCAACAGGGGTTGGGGCCAACGTCCTGACTTTC. Translated: CASSIPTGVGANVLTF.

The rearrangement links TRBV20-1 to TRBJ2-7; 7 nucleotides match TRBD2. V lost 8 bases to trimming and J lost 3 bases; unmatched junction nucleotides: 10. CDR3 size: 13 residues. Germline CDR1 and CDR2: DFQATT and SNEGSKA (reference sequence). The CDR3 nucleotides read TGCAGTTTCCTCAGCGGGACTGTCTACGAGCAGTACTTC. Residues: CSFLSGTVYEQYF.

This clonotype was found a few times. V and J are TRBV7-3 and TRBJ2-6, with D possibly matching TRBD2 (6 bases). The CDR3 consists of 18 residues. CDR1 and CDR2 from the germline V gene are SGHTA and FQGTGA. V lost 3 bases and J 0 bases, leaving 15 bases between the germline ends. This CDR3 reads CASSLAGGISSGANVLTF. DNA of the CDR3: TGTGCCAGCAGCTTGGCGGGCGGGATCAGCTCTGGGGCCAACGTCCTGACTTTC.

This clonotype was counted a few times. The chain joins TRBV20-1 to TRBJ2-3; either TRBD1 or TRBD2 may fit D (5 bases each). V lost 3 bases and J lost 3, with 16 bases in between. The CDR3 spans 15 residues. Per the germline V gene, CDR1 is DFQATT and CDR2 is SNEGSKA (reference sequence). In DNA form, the CDR3 reads TGCAGTGCTAGGGGACCAGGGTCAAAGACAGATACGCAGTATTTT. This translates into CSARGPGSKTDTQYF.